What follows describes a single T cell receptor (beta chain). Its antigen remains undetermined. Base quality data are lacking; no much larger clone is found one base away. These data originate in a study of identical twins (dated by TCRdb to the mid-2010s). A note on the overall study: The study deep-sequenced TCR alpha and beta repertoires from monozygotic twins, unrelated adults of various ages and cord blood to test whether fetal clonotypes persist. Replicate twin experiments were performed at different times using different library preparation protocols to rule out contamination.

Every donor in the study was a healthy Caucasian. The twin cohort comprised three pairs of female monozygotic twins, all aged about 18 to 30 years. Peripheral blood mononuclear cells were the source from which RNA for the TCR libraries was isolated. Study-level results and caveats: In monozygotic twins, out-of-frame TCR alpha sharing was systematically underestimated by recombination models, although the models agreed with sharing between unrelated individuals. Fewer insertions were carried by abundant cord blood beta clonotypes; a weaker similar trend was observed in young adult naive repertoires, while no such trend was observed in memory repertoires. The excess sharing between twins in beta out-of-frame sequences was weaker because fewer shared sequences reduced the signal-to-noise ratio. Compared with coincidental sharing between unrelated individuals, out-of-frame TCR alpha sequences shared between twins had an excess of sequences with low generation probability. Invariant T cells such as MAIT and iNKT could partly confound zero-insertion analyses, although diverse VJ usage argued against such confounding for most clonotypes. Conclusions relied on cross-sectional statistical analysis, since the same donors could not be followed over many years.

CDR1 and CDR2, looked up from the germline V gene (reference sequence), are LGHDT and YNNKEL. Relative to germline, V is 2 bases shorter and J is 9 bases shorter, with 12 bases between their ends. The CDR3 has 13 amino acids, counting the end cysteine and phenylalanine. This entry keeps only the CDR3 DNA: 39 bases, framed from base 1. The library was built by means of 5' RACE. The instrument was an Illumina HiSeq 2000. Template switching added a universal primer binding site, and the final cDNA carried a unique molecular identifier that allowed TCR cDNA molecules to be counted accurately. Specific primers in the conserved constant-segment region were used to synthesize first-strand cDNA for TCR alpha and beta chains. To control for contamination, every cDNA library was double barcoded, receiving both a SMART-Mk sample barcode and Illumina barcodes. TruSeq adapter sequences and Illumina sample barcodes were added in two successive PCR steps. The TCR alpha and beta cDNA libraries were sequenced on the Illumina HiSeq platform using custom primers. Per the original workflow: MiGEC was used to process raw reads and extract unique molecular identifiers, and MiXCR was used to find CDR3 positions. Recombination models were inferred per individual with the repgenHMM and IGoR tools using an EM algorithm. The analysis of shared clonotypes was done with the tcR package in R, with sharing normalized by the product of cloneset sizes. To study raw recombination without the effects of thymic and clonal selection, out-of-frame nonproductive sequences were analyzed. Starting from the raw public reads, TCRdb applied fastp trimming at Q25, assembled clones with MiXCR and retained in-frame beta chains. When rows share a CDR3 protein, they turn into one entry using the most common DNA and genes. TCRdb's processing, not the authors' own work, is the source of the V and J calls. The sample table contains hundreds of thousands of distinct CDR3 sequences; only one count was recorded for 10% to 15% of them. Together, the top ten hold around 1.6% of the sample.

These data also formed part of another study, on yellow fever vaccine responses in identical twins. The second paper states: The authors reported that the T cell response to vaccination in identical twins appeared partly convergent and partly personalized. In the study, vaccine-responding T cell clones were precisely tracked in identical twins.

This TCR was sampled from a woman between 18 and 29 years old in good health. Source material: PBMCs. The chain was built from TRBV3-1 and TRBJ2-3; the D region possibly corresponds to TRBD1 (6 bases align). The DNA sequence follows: TGTGCCAGCAGCCAACAGGGGAATCCCACGCAGTATTTT. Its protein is CASSQQGNPTQYF.